This T cell receptor beta chain was sequenced during a study of PD-L1 blockade in urothelial cancer. Trimming shortened V by 0 bases and J by 0 bases, and 13 bases separated the two germline ends. Germline values: CDR1 SGHVS, CDR2 FQNEAQ. The CDR3 extends over 17 amino acids. Time point specified: pretreatment peripheral blood. Sequencing was performed with immunoSEQ multiplex PCR; in TCRdb, only in-frame clones are kept and a portion is missing. The table records some 100,000 clones, about 89% of them present only once. This clonotype was obtained from a woman of 80 years or more with urothelial cancer. The sequences come from PBMCs, collected around atezolizumab (anti-PD-L1) treatment. This chain connects TRBV7-8 to TRBJ2-3; possibly TRBD2 for D (6 bases). The chain's CDR3 is CASSLASLRGSTDTQYF. Here the CDR3 DNA reads TGTGCCAGCAGCTTAGCCTCTTTGCGGGGTAGCACAGATACGCAGTATTTT.